The sample holds many counts of the clone carrying this TCR beta chain. Antigen unknown. The sample originates from a study of blood T cells in healthy people across ages. CDR3 length equals 13 residues. V lost 7 bases and J lost 7; bases outside the gene matches: 6. Overall study results and limits: PBMCs left unsorted prevented a conclusive naive versus antigen-experienced comparison. It was the long-lived donors that had more naive CD4+ cells and higher diversity than aged donors.

Sample-barcoded 5' priming and a J-beta primer mix drove a second PCR of about 6 to 12 cycles. Each CDR3 protein is one row after TCRdb ran MiXCR on the 5' RACE reads. This table holds 850,000 to 950,000 distinct CDR3 sequences, 29% found once. Each donor gave 9.5 to 10 milliliters of peripheral blood. This clonotype was sampled from a woman aged 80 or over in good health. The material sequenced was blood. The genes are TRBV12-3 or TRBV12-4 and TRBJ1-2; 10 bases match TRBD1. The CDR3 DNA is TGTGCCAGCAAACGACAGGGGGCGTCTGGCTACACCTTC. As protein: CASKRQGASGYTF.